Only a few counts were recorded for the clone carrying this T cell receptor beta chain. The sample comes from a study of T cells after yellow fever vaccination. TCRdb re-analysed the 5' RACE reads in MiXCR, keeping a single row per CDR3 protein. The sample lists hundreds of thousands of distinct CDR3 sequences, around 4% occurring once. The CDR3 is made up of 13 amino acids. The V end was cut by 6 bases, the J end by 7 bases, with 12 bases between. The receptor was derived from a man younger than 30 who received the YFV17D yellow fever vaccine. The rearrangement uses TRBV12-3 or TRBV12-4 and TRBJ2-2, with TRBD2 as a possible D gene (5 bases). Sequences were derived from PBMCs, sampled on the day of the yellow fever booster vaccination. DNA for the CDR3: TGTGCCAGCAGCCTTAGCGTGGACGGGGAGCTGTTTTTT. Translated, it gives CASSLSVDGELFF.